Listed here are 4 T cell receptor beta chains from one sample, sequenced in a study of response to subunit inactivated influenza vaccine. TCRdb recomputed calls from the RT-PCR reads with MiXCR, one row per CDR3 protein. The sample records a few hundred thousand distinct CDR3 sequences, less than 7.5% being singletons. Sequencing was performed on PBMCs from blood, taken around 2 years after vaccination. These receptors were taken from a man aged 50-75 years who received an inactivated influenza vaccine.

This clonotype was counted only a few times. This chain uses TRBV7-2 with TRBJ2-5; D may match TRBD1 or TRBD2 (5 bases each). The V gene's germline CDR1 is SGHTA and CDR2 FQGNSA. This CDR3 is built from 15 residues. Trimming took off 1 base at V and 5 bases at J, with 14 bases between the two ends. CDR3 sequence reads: CASSLGPTEGETQYF. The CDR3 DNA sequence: TGTGCCAGCAGCTTAGGGCCGACAGAGGGGGAGACCCAGTACTTC.

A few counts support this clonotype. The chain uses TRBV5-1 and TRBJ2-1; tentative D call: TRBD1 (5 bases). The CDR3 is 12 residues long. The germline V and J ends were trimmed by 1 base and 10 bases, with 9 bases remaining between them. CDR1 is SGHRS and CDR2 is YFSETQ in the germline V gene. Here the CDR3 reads CASSLQGLEQFF. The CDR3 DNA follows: TGCGCCAGCAGCTTGCAGGGCCTGGAGCAGTTCTTC.

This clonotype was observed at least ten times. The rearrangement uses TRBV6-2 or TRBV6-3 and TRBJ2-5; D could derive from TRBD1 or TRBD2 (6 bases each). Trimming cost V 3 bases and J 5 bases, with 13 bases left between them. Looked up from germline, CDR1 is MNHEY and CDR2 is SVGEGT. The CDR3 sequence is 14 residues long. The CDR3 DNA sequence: TGTGCCAGCAGTTATGGACGGGGGCCGGAGACCCAGTACTTC. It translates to CASSYGRGPETQYF.

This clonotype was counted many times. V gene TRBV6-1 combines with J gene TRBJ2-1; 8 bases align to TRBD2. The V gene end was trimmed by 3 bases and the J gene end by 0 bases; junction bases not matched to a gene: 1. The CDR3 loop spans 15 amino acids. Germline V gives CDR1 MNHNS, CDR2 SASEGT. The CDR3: CASSDGTSSYNEQFF. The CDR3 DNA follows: TGTGCCAGCAGTGACGGGACTAGCTCCTACAATGAGCAGTTCTTC.